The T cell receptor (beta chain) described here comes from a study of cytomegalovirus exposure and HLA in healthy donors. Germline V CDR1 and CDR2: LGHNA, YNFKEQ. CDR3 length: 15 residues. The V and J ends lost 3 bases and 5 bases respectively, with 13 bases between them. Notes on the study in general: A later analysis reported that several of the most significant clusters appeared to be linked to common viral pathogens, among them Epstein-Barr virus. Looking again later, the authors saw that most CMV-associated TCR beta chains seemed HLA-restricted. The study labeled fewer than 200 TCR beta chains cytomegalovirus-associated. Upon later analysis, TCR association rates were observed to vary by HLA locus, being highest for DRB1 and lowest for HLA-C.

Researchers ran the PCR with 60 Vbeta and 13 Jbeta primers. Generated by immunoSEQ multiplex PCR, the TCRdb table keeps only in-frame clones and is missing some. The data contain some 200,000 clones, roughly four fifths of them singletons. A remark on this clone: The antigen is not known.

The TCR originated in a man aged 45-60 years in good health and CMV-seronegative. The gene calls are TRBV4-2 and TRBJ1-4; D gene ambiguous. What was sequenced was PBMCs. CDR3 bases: TGTGCCAGCAGCCAGCCCGAGGGAGAAAATGAAAAACTGTTTTTT. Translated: CASSQPEGENEKLFF.